This TCR beta chain was sequenced in a study of T cell changes during pregnancy in multiple sclerosis. V lost 0 bases, J lost 2 bases, and 8 bases lay in between. CDR3 length: 15 residues. From germline, CDR1 is SGHNT and CDR2 YYREEE (reference sequence). Repertoires were generated with immunoSEQ multiplex PCR, while TCRdb's copy carries only in-frame clones and drops some. The sample contains about 100,000 clones, 85% to 95% of which appear only once. This clone was counted once. The J gene is TRBJ2-2, the V gene TRBV5-4; TRBD1 might be the D (6 bases). The specimen comprised peripheral blood, sampled before pregnancy. The TCR was taken from a female donor with multiple sclerosis, enrolled in a pregnancy study. This CDR3 is CASSLDRENTGELFF. CDR3 sequence (DNA): TGTGCCAGCAGCTTGGACAGGGAAAACACCGGGGAGCTGTTTTTT.